Described below is a single T cell receptor (beta chain) sequence and its context. Its cognate antigen is unknown. Healthy bone marrow donors made up the cohort. V shed 4 bases, J shed 6 bases, and the junction held 5 bases outside the gene matches. The CDR3 has 13 amino acids. The germline V gene has CDR1 MNHEY and CDR2 SMNVEV (reference sequence). This specimen belongs to a study of cytomegalovirus exposure and HLA in healthy donors. Study-wide results and caveats: In vitro, three CMV-associated chains proved specific for CMV antigens.

This PCR relied on a set of 60 Vbeta primers and 13 Jbeta primers. Assay used: immunoSEQ multiplex PCR; TCRdb lists only in-frame clones, some missing. Of about 200,000 clones listed, 70% to 85% are singletons. Sequencing was done on a sample of PBMCs. The rearrangement uses TRBV27 and TRBJ2-7, with 8 bases aligning to TRBD2. The source is a man aged 45-60 years in good health and CMV-seronegative. CDR3 sequence: CASSYEREFEQYF. Written as DNA, the CDR3 is TGTGCCAGCAGTTACGAGCGGGAGTTCGAGCAGTACTTC.